This entry lists 16 T cell receptor beta chains sequenced from one sample in a study of cytomegalovirus exposure and HLA in healthy donors (dated by TCRdb to about 2017). The library relied on the immunoSEQ multiplex PCR assay. A mixture of 60 forward primers for TCR Vbeta segments and 13 reverse primers for TCR Jbeta segments was used in the multiplex PCR. The table was pulled from immuneACCESS by TCRdb, which kept in-frame rearrangements only. Such tables lose some clones; where checked, under half of the loss comes from unresolved V genes, and the rest has no known cause. The sample has 75,000 to 95,000 clones on record, 70% to 90% of them singletons. In total, the top ten clones hold roughly 2.2% of the sample. The source material was PBMCs. The receptors here all came from a man aged 18 to 30 in good health and CMV-seronegative.

This chain's CDR3 is CASSSVLQGNTEAFF. The DNA of the CDR3 is TGCGCCAGCAGCTCAGTTCTACAGGGGAACACTGAAGCTTTCTTT. The gene calls are TRBV5-1 and TRBJ1-1; D is perhaps TRBD1 (6 bases). The CDR3 is 15 residues long. Germline loops: CDR1 SGHRS, CDR2 YFSETQ. Trimming left V 3 bases short and J 1 base short, with 13 bases between.

The chain recombines TRBV6-6 with TRBJ2-1; 7 bases map to TRBD2. This CDR3 has 16 amino acids. The J segment lost 2 bases and the V segment lost 5 bases, leaving 9 bases of the junction unmatched. Germline V gene sequence: CDR1 MNHNY, CDR2 SVGAGI (reference sequence). The CDR3 loop is CASSPPGGSPYNEQFF. Written as DNA, the CDR3 is TGTGCCAGCAGTCCCCCGGGCGGGAGCCCCTACAATGAGCAGTTCTTC.

The V call is TRBV4-1, the J call TRBJ2-7; a possible D gene is TRBD2 (5 bases). CDR3 length equals 13 residues. V lost 4 bases and J 6 bases, leaving 13 bases between the germline ends. Per the germline V gene, CDR1 is MGHRA and CDR2 is YSYEKL. The CDR3 loop reads CASSLRTSFEQYF. In DNA, the CDR3 is TGCGCCAGCAGCCTCAGGACTTCTTTCGAGCAGTACTTC.

The chain is built from TRBV11-2 and TRBJ2-2, with TRBD2 matching 14 bases. The CDR3 contains 17 residues. The V gene end was trimmed by 3 bases and the J gene end by 8 bases; junction bases not matched to a gene: 8. Per the germline V gene, CDR1 is SGHAT and CDR2 is FQNNGV. DNA for the CDR3: TGTGCCAGCAGCTTCCGAACGGGACTAGCGGGAGAAGGGGAGCTGTTTTTT. Translation gives CASSFRTGLAGEGELFF. Combining the CDR3 with reference TRBV11-2 and TRBJ2-2 gives the whole variable domain EAGVAQSPRYKIIEKRQSVAFWCNPISGHATLYWYQQILGQGPKLLIQFQNNGVVDDSQLPKDRFSAERLKGVDSTLKIQPAKLEDSAVYLCASSFRTGLAGEGELFFGEGSRLTVL.

This clone was seen a handful of times. DNA for the CDR3: TGTGCCAGCAGGACAGGGGGCAACTTTTTTGGCTACACCTTC. Translation gives CASRTGGNFFGYTF. The chain has TRBV7-2 and TRBJ1-2; the match to TRBD1 covers 10 bases. The CDR3 is 14 amino acids. The V segment lost 6 bases and the J segment 7 bases; nucleotides outside the gene matches: 8. The germline gives CDR1 SGHTA, CDR2 FQGNSA.

V usage is TRBV7-9 and J usage is TRBJ2-5; tentative D call: TRBD1 (5 bases). TRBJ2-7 explains the end of the DNA better; the J call may be wrong. Germline V CDR1 and CDR2: SEHNR, FQNEAQ (reference sequence). The CDR3 runs to 14 residues. The CDR3 DNA is TGTGCCAGCAGCTTAGATCAGGGATACTACGAGCAGTACTTC. Residues: CASSLDQGYYEQYF.

V and J are TRBV21-1 and TRBJ2-3; the table's D call TRBD2 went unverified against the DNA. TRBV21-1 is assigned pseudogene status. The CDR3 sequence is 16 residues long. The CDR3 coding sequence is TGTGCCAGCAGCAAAGAGGAGCGAGACCACACAGATACGCAGTATTTT. Translation: CASSKEERDHTDTQYF.

The sample holds one count of this clone. The CDR3 sequence: CASQDRGKNIQYF. DNA for the CDR3: TGTGCCAGTCAGGACAGGGGAAAAAACATTCAGTACTTC. The genes are TRBV28 and TRBJ2-4; 9 nucleotides agree with TRBD1. The germline V gene encodes CDR1 MDHEN and CDR2 SYDVKM. This CDR3 is 13 amino acids long. V lost 9 bases to trimming and J lost 4 bases; unmatched junction nucleotides: 4.

The chain joins TRBV19 to TRBJ2-7; 9 positions match TRBD1. CDR1 LNHDA and CDR2 SQIVND come from the germline V gene (reference sequence). The CDR3 spans 15 residues. The J segment lost 1 base and the V segment lost 5 bases, leaving 6 bases of the junction unmatched. This CDR3 reads CASSSQGQGSYEQYF. As DNA, the CDR3 is TGTGCCAGTAGTTCCCAGGGACAGGGTTCCTACGAGCAGTACTTC. Complete variable domain (other parts from reference TRBV19 and TRBJ2-7): DGGITQSPKYLFRKEGQNVTLSCEQNLNHDAMYWYRQDPGQGLRLIYYSQIVNDFQKGDIAEGYSVSREKKESFPLTVTSAQKNPTAFYLCASSSQGQGSYEQYFGPGTRLTVT.

This sequence joins TRBV19 and TRBJ2-1, with 9 bases aligning to TRBD2. With 7 bases clipped from V and 3 bases from J, the junction kept 7 bases outside the gene matches. Looked up from germline, CDR1 is LNHDA and CDR2 is SQIVND (reference sequence). This CDR3 spans 15 amino acids. This chain's CDR3 is CASTEGGRVYNEQFF. As DNA, the CDR3 is TGTGCCAGTACGGAGGGCGGGAGGGTCTACAATGAGCAGTTCTTC.

Only one count was recorded for this clone. The chain carries TRBV11-2 and TRBJ2-7, with D tentatively TRBD1 (6 bases). Trimming cost V 5 bases and J 0 bases, with 11 bases left between them. CDR1 is SGHAT and CDR2 is FQNNGV in the germline V gene. The CDR3 runs 14 residues. The CDR3 DNA sequence: TGTGCCAGCAGCCGACAGGTAACCTCCTACGAGCAGTACTTC. Protein: CASSRQVTSYEQYF.

The chain recombines TRBV6-1 with TRBJ2-7; 7 positions match TRBD1. Germline CDR1 and CDR2: MNHNS and SASEGT. CDR3 size: 15 residues. The J segment lost 0 bases and the V segment lost 3 bases, leaving 5 bases of the junction unmatched. CDR3 DNA: TGTGCCAGCAGTGAGGAGACAGGGCTCTCCTACGAGCAGTACTTC. Translating gives CASSEETGLSYEQYF.

V is TRBV9 and J is TRBJ2-1; 10 bases fit TRBD2. Germline trimming cut 3 bases from V and 4 bases from J; bases unmatched to any gene: 1. The CDR3 is 14 amino acids. CDR1 is SGDLS and CDR2 is YYNGEE in the germline V gene. The CDR3 region is CASSETSGYNEQFF. The DNA of the CDR3 is TGTGCCAGCAGCGAGACTAGCGGGTACAATGAGCAGTTCTTC.

The chain combines TRBV5-1 with TRBJ2-7; 9 bases agree with TRBD1. CDR1 and CDR2 from the germline V gene are SGHRS and YFSETQ. The CDR3 covers 16 residues. Germline trimming cut 3 bases from V and 6 bases from J; bases unmatched to any gene: 13. The CDR3 nucleotides are TGCGCCAGCAGCTCGGGGCCAGGACAGGGGCTTTCCGAGCAGTACTTC. It is translated as CASSSGPGQGLSEQYF.

V gene TRBV7-9 combines with J gene TRBJ2-3, with D perhaps TRBD1 (6 bases). The length of the CDR3 is 15 residues. V lost 1 base to trimming and J lost 4 bases, with 12 bases between them. CDR1 and CDR2 (germline): SEHNR, FQNEAQ (reference sequence). The CDR3 nucleotides read TGTGCCAGCAGCTTAGGGGCAGGGGATTCAGATACGCAGTATTTT. Translated: CASSLGAGDSDTQYF.

J is TRBJ2-2 and V is TRBV7-2; 10 bases line up with TRBD2. Germline CDR1 is SGHTA and CDR2 is FQGNSA. V lost 5 bases, J lost 7 bases, and 13 bases stayed unmatched. The CDR3 is 17 amino acids. The CDR3 loop is CASSAPRLAGAHGELFF. As DNA, the CDR3 is TGTGCCAGCAGCGCTCCTCGCCTAGCGGGAGCCCACGGGGAGCTGTTTTTT.